Listed below are T cell receptor beta chains from one sample, sequenced in a study of post-analysis software for immune sequencing data. TCRdb passed the PCR reads through MiXCR, listing each CDR3 protein once. This table holds a few hundred thousand distinct CDR3 sequences, less than 40% found once. The sequenced sample was blood. Receptors originate from a girl aged 5-17 years with multiple sclerosis. The CDR3 runs from the conserved cysteine through the conserved F or W. Each record gives: clone size, V gene, J gene, D gene, CDR3 protein, CDR3 DNA. The D gene is left open where the match is weak. Clone size appears in some rows only: once, few, many, or a class for an expanded clone.

-	TRBV7-9	TRBJ2-5	-	CAGEGGETQYF	TGTGCCGGCGAGGGAGGAGAGACCCAGTACTTC
-	TRBV5-1	TRBJ2-5	-	CASSLAVNRATETQYF	TGCGCCAGCAGCTTGGCCGTCAACAGGGCGACGGAGACCCAGTACTTC
many	TRBV9	TRBJ2-3	-	CASSFRTSPGSDTQYF	TGTGCCAGCAGCTTCCGGACGTCGCCCGGTTCGGATACGCAGTATTTT
-	TRBV6-1	TRBJ1-2	TRBD1	CASSDGRGGNYGYTF	TGTGCCAGCAGCGATGGCAGGGGGGGTAACTATGGCTACACCTTC
-	TRBV20-1	TRBJ2-1	TRBD2	CSAFTSGSYNEQFF	TGCAGTGCTTTTACTAGCGGGAGCTACAATGAGCAGTTCTTC
few	TRBV28	TRBJ1-1	TRBD1	CASNLQGQGAGPTEAFF	TGTGCCAGCAACCTTCAGGGACAGGGGGCAGGTCCCACTGAAGCTTTCTTT
-	TRBV18	TRBJ1-5	-	CASSGREGRIQPQHF	TGTGCCAGCTCAGGCCGGGAGGGAAGGATTCAGCCCCAGCATTTT
-	TRBV7-6	TRBJ2-1	-	CASSLGLALYNEQFF	TGTGCCAGCAGCTTAGGGCTAGCGCTTTACAATGAGCAGTTCTTC
-	TRBV10-3	TRBJ2-3	-	CAISDERGTDTQYF	TGTGCCATCAGTGATGAAAGAGGCACAGATACGCAGTATTTT
many	TRBV29-1	TRBJ1-1	-	CSVSLQGTNTEAFF	TGCAGCGTATCCCTTCAGGGAACGAACACTGAAGCTTTCTTT
few	TRBV6-2/TRBV6-3	TRBJ2-6	-	CASSYPQTPGANVLTF	TGTGCCAGCAGTTACCCTCAGACGCCTGGGGCCAACGTCCTGACTTTC
many	TRBV24-1	TRBJ1-5	-	CATSDPSGPMGTQHF	TGTGCCACCAGTGACCCCTCGGGCCCCATGGGAACCCAGCATTTT
few	TRBV30	TRBJ2-1	-	CAWSVPSNEQFF	TGTGCCTGGAGTGTCCCAAGTAATGAGCAGTTCTTC
-	TRBV7-2	TRBJ1-2	TRBD1	CASSLGGGQGKGGYTF	TGTGCCAGCAGCTTAGGGGGGGGACAGGGGAAGGGCGGCTACACCTTC
-	TRBV18	TRBJ2-4	-	CASSPGIRGSKNIQYF	TGTGCCAGCTCACCAGGGATCCGGGGGTCCAAAAACATTCAGTACTTC
-	TRBV7-8	TRBJ1-5	-	CASSLETANNQPQHF	TGTGCCAGCAGCTTAGAAACAGCTAACAATCAGCCCCAGCATTTT
many	TRBV7-2	TRBJ1-2	-	CASSLEGGLTNYGYTF	TGTGCCAGCAGCTTAGAAGGAGGATTGACTAACTATGGCTACACCTTC
few	TRBV7-2	TRBJ2-7	-	CASSLIYEQYF	TGTGCCAGCAGCTTAATCTACGAGCAGTACTTC
many	TRBV28	TRBJ1-6	-	CASSQPTPEILHF	TGTGCCAGCAGTCAGCCGACCCCCGAGATCCTCCACTTT
many	TRBV12-3/TRBV12-4	TRBJ2-1	TRBD2	CASSSSGTYNEQFF	TGTGCCAGCAGTTCTAGCGGGACCTACAATGAGCAGTTCTTC
-	TRBV5-6	TRBJ1-1	TRBD1	CASMLWTGLSEAFF	TGTGCCAGCATGCTATGGACAGGCCTATCTGAAGCTTTCTTT
few	TRBV12-3/TRBV12-4	TRBJ1-5	-	CASSYRARNQPQHF	TGTGCCAGCAGTTACAGGGCGCGCAATCAGCCCCAGCATTTT
many	TRBV28	TRBJ2-5	-	CASSLGRLETQYF	TGTGCCAGCAGTTTGGGCCGTTTGGAGACCCAGTACTTC
many	TRBV12-3/TRBV12-4	TRBJ2-4	-	CASSLGTGIAKNIQYF	TGTGCCAGCAGTTTGGGAACAGGGATAGCCAAAAACATTCAGTACTTC
many	TRBV20-1	TRBJ2-1	TRBD2	CSASRASGSYNEQFF	TGCAGTGCTAGCCGGGCTAGCGGGTCCTACAATGAGCAGTTCTTC
many	TRBV11-2	TRBJ2-3	TRBD1	CASLTGEADTQYF	TGTGCCAGCTTGACAGGGGAGGCAGATACGCAGTATTTT
-	TRBV5-1	TRBJ2-7	-	CASSLEFGSSYEQYF	TGCGCCAGCAGCTTGGAATTCGGGTCCTCCTACGAGCAGTACTTC
many	TRBV12-3/TRBV12-4	TRBJ1-1	TRBD1	CATRQGKGTEAFF	TGTGCCACCAGACAGGGTAAGGGCACTGAAGCTTTCTTT
many	TRBV20-1	TRBJ1-1	-	CSARDQSLTQEAFF	TGCAGTGCTAGAGATCAATCCCTAACTCAGGAAGCTTTCTTT
few	TRBV28	TRBJ2-5	-	CASSPSPGRETQYF	TGTGCCAGCAGTCCATCCCCCGGGAGAGAGACCCAGTACTTC
many	TRBV12-3/TRBV12-4	TRBJ2-1	TRBD2	CASSFSAGGPVYNEQFF	TGTGCCAGCAGTTTCTCTGCGGGAGGGCCGGTCTACAATGAGCAGTTCTTC
many	TRBV7-9	TRBJ2-1	TRBD2	CASRHPGLAGGGEQFF	TGTGCCAGCAGGCACCCGGGACTAGCGGGGGGAGGAGAGCAGTTCTTC
-	TRBV6-1	TRBJ1-2	-	CASSQTGQLYGYTF	TGTGCCAGCAGCCAAACTGGACAGCTCTATGGCTACACCTTC